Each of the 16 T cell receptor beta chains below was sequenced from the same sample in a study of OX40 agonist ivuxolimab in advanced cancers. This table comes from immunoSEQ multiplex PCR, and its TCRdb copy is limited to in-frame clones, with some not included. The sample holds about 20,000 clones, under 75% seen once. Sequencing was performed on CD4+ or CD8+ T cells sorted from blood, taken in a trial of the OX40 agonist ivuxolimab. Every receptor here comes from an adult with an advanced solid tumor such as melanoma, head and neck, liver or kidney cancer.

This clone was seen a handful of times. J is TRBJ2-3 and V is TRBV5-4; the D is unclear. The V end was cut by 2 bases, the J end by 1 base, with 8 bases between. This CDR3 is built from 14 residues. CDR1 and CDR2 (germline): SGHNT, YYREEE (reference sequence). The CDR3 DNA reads TGTGCCAGCAGCTTTACTGGGGGCACAGATACGCAGTATTTT. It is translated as CASSFTGGTDTQYF.

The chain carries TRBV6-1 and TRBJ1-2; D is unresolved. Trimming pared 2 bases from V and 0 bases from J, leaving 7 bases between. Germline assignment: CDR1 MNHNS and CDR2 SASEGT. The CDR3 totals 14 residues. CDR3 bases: TGTGCCAGCAGTGAACTCTCAGCTAACTATGGCTACACCTTC. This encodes CASSELSANYGYTF.

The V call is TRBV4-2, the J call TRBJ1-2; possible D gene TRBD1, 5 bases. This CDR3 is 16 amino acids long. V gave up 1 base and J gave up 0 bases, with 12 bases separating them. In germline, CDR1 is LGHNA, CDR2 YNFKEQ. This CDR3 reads CASSQGGTGANYGYTF. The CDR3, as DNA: TGTGCCAGCAGCCAAGGCGGGACGGGGGCTAACTATGGCTACACCTTC.

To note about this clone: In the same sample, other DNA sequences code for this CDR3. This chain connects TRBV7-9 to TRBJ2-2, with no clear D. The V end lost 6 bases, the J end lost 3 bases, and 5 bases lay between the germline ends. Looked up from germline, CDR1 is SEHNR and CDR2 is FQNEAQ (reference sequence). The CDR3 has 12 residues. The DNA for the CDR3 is TGTGCCAGCAGGGTGGACACCGGGGAGCTGTTTTTT. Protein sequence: CASRVDTGELFF.

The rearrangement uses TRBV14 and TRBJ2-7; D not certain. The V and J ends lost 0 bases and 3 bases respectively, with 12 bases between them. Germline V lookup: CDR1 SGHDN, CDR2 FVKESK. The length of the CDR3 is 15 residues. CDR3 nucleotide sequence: TGTGCCAGCAGCCAAGATCGAGGCGAGATCTACGAGCAGTACTTC. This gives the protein CASSQDRGEIYEQYF. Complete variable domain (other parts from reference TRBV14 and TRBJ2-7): EAGVTQFPSHSVIEKGQTVTLRCDPISGHDNLYWYRRVMGKEIKFLLHFVKESKQDESGMPNNRFLAERTGGTYSTLKVQPAELEDSGVYFCASSQDRGEIYEQYFGPGTRLTVT.

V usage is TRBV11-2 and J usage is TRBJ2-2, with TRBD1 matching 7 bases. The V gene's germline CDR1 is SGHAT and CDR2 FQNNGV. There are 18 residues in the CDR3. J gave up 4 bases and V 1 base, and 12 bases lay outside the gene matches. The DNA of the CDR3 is TGTGCCAGCAGCTTAGCATACCAGGGGGACCCCAGCACCGGGGAGCTGTTTTTT. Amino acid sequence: CASSLAYQGDPSTGELFF.

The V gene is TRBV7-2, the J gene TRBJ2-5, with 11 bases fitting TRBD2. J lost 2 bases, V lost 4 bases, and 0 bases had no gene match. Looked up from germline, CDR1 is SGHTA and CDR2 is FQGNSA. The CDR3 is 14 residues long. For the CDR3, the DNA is TGTGCCAGCAGCTGGACTAGCGGGCAAGAGACCCAGTACTTC. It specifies CASSWTSGQETQYF. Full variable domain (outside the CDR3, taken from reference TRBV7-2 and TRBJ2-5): GAGVSQSPSNKVTEKGKDVELRCDPISGHTALYWYRQSLGQGLEFLIYFQGNSAPDKSGLPSDRFSAERTGGSVSTLTIQRTQQEDSAVYLCASSWTSGQETQYFGPGTRLLVL.

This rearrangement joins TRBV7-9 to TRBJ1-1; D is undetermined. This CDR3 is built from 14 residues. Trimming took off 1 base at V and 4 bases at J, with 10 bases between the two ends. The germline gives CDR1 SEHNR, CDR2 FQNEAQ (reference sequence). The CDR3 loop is CASSLVEAPTEAFF. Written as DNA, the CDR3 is TGTGCCAGCAGCTTAGTTGAGGCGCCCACTGAAGCTTTCTTT.

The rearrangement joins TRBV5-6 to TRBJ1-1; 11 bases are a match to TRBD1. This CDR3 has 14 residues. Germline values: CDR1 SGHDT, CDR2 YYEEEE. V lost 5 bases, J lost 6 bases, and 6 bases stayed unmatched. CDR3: CASRGTGGSPEAFF. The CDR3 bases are TGTGCCAGCAGAGGGACAGGGGGGAGCCCTGAAGCTTTCTTT.

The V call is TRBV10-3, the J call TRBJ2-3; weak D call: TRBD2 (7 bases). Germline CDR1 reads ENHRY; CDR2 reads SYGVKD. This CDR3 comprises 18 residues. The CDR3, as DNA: TGTGCGGCCGGATGGGGAAGGGGTTCACGGGGGGCCCCAGATACGCAGTATTTT. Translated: CAAGWGRGSRGAPDTQYF.

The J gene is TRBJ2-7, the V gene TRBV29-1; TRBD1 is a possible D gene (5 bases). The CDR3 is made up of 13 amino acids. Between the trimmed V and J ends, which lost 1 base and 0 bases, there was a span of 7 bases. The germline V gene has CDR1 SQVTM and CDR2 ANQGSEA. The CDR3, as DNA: TGCAGCGTTGAAGCAGGGCGCTCCTACGAGCAGTACTTC. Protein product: CSVEAGRSYEQYF.

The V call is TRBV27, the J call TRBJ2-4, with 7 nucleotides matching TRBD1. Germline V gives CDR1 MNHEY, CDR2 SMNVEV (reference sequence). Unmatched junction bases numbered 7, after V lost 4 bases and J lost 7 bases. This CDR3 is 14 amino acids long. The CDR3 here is CASSYGQAPNIQYF. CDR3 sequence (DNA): TGTGCCAGCAGTTACGGACAGGCACCGAACATTCAGTACTTC.

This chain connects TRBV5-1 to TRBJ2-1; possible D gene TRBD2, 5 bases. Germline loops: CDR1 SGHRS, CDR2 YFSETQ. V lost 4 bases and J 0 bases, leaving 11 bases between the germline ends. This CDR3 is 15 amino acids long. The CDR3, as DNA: TGCGCCAGCAGCCGAGCTGAGGGCTCCTACAATGAGCAGTTCTTC. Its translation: CASSRAEGSYNEQFF.

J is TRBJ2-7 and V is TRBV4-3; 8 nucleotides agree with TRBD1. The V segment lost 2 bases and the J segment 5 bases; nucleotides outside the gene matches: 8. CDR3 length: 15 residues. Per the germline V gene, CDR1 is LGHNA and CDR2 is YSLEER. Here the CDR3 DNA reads TGCGCCAGCAGCCAACGCTGGCAGGGGGCTGACGAGCAGTACTTC. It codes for CASSQRWQGADEQYF.

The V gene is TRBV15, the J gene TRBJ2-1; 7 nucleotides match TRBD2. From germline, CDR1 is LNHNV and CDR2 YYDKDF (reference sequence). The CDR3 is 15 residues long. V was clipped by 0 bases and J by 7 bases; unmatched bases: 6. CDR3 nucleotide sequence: TGTGCCACCAGCAGAGATCGCGGGGGAACAAATGAGCAGTTCTTC. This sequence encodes CATSRDRGGTNEQFF.

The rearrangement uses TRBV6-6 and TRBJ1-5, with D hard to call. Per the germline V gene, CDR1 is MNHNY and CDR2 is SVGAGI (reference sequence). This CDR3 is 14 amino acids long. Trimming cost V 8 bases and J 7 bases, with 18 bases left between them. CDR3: CASPQTGRKQPQHF. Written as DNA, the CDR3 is TGTGCCAGCCCCCAAACGGGGAGAAAGCAGCCCCAGCATTTT.